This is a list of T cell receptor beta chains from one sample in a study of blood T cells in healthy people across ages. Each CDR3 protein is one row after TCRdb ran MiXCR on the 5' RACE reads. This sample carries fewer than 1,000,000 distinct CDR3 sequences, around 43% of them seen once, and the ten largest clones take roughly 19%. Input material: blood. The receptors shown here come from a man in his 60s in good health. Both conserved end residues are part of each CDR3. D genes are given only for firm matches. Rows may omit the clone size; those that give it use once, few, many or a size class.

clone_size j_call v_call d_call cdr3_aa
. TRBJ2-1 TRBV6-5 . CASSYVIGGDEQFF
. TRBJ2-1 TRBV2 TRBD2 CATRTSGGPYNEQFF
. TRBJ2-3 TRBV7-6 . CASSWTTSSDTQYF
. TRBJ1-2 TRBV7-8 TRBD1 CASSDQGAGVFGYTF
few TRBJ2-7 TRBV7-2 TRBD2 CASSFTLGTSGGPLYEQYF
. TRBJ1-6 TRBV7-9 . CASSGRNNSPLHF
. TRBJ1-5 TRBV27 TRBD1 CASTPTGTGVGQPQHF
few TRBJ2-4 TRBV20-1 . CSARDLRGPKNIQYF
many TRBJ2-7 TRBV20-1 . CSARDLAYYEQYF
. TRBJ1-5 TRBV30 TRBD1 CAWSADRGSQPQHF
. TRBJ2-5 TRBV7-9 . CASNNRETQYF
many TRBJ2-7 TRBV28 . CASSLGGLSYEQYF
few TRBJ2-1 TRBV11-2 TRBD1 CASSLDPHRGTGSYNEQFF
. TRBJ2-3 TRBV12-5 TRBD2 CASGLVWSSGGTWTDTQYF
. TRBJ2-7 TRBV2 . CASSLTVHSYEQYF
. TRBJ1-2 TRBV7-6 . CASSFKNFYGYTF
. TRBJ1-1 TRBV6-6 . CASSYSLSNTEAFF
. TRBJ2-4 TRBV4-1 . CASSDQGENIQYF
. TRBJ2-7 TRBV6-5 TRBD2 CASSWGLAGSYEQYF
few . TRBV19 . CASRASDNRGTQYF
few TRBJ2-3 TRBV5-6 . CASSWRDTDTQYF
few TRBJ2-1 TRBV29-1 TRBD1 CSVGRGQVYNEQFF
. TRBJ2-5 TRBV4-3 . CASSHETIREQYF
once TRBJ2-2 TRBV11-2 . CASSSVEQDTGELFF
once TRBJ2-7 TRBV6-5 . CASSYTIGSYEQYF
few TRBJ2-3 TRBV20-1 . CSSLEWQGTDTQYF
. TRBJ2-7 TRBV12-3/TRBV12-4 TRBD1 CASRDGTGHEQYF
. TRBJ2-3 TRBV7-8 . CASSLAGGGLAATQYF
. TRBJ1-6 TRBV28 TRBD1 CASTLGTGGSGSPLHF
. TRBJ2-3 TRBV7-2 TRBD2 CASSLAGRGVTDTQYF
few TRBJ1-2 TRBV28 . CASSFPGGNDGYTF
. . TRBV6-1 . CASSEGQAEAIQYF
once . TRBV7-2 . CASSLTRSQVYEQYF